This T cell receptor (beta chain) was captured by sequencing in a study of T cell changes during pregnancy in multiple sclerosis (dated by TCRdb to about 2019). Notes on the research overall: In women with multiple sclerosis, the researchers looked at how the T cell repertoire shifted as pregnancy progressed.

The library was obtained by the immunoSEQ multiplex PCR assay. TCRdb took this table from immuneACCESS and kept in-frame rearrangements with V and J called. Such tables lack part of the clones; where checked against another copy, unresolved V genes explain under half of the gap, and the rest is unexplained. The sample includes approximately 82,000 clones, with about 90% observed a single time. Of the sample, about 0.52% is held by the ten largest clones. CDR1 is given as SGDLS and CDR2 as YYNGEE, both from the germline V gene. The CDR3 runs 18 amino acids, cysteine and phenylalanine included. Of all the DNA, just the CDR3 is kept, 54 bases in frame from base 1. V trim: 2 bases; J trim: 4 bases; unmatched bases: 8. Concerning this clone itself: Its antigen is currently not known. No much larger clonotype is one base removed from it; base qualities were not supplied.

The sequence was collected from a female donor with multiple sclerosis, enrolled in a pregnancy study. Sample: CD4+ T cells from peripheral blood mononuclear cells, taken in the second trimester of pregnancy. The sequence links TRBV9 to TRBJ2-3; TRBD2 matches 15 bases in the middle. Here the CDR3 is given as CASSVSPGLAGGSDTQYF. The nucleotide sequence reads as follows: TGTGCCAGCAGCGTTTCCCCGGGACTAGCGGGGGGTTCAGATACGCAGTATTTT.